A selection of T cell receptor beta chains follows, all from one sample in a study of T cell responses to AZD1222 COVID-19 vaccine. Produced via immunoSEQ multiplex PCR; TCRdb's table is partial and in-frame only. The table includes about 140,000 clones, roughly 86% detected once. Material: peripheral blood, obtained 28 days after the second dose of the MenACWY control vaccine. These receptors all stem from an adult who received the MenACWY meningococcal vaccine as a control. Both conserved end residues are part of each CDR3. The D gene is left open where the match is weak. The listing skips clone size in some rows; elsewhere it reads once, few, many or a size class.

CDR3aa | CDR3nt | abundance | j_gene | len | v_gene | d_gene
CASSPLAGPSTDTQYF | TGTGCCAGCAGCCCACTAGCGGGGCCGAGCACAGATACGCAGTATTTT | NA | TRBJ2-3 | 16 | TRBV7-2 | TRBD2
CAWSLDPGDNQPQHF | TGTGCCTGGAGTTTGGATCCGGGTGACAATCAGCCCCAGCATTTT | NA | TRBJ1-5 | 15 | TRBV30 | NA
CAITPVAGDEQYF | TGTGCCATCACCCCCGTAGCGGGGGACGAGCAGTACTTC | once | TRBJ2-7 | 13 | TRBV10-3 | TRBD2
CASSPPGQGANQPQHF | TGTGCCAGCAGCCCTCCGGGACAGGGAGCAAATCAGCCCCAGCATTTT | NA | TRBJ1-5 | 16 | TRBV28 | TRBD1
CASALRGTEAFF | TGTGCCAGTGCACTCAGGGGCACTGAAGCTTTCTTT | NA | TRBJ1-1 | 12 | TRBV19 | NA
CASSPLAGVQFF | TGTGCCAGCTCACCGTTAGCGGGAGTGCAGTTCTTC | NA | TRBJ2-1 | 12 | TRBV18 | TRBD2
CSVGLAGGQETQYF | TGCAGCGTTGGACTAGCGGGGGGACAAGAGACCCAGTACTTC | few | TRBJ2-5 | 14 | TRBV29-1 | TRBD2
CASSPFPSGNSPLHF | TGTGCCAGCTCACCCTTCCCGTCCGGAAATTCACCCCTCCACTTT | NA | TRBJ1-6 | 15 | TRBV18 | NA
CASSSTGGHYVGYTF | TGTGCCAGCAGTTCGACAGGGGGCCACTATGTTGGCTACACCTTC | NA | TRBJ1-2 | 15 | TRBV6-5 | TRBD1
CASSETGYNSPLHF | TGTGCCAGCAGTGAAACAGGGTATAATTCACCCCTCCACTTT | NA | TRBJ1-6 | 14 | TRBV2 | NA
CASSFGGANYGYTF | TGTGCCAGCAGCTTCGGGGGGGCTAACTATGGCTACACCTTC | NA | TRBJ1-2 | 14 | TRBV7-9 | NA
CASSEAGPVEYF | TGTGCCAGCAGTGAAGCGGGGCCCGTAGAGTACTTC | NA | TRBJ2-4 | 12 | TRBV2 | NA
CASSWGDNYGYTF | TGTGCCAGCAGTTGGGGGGATAACTATGGCTACACCTTC | NA | TRBJ1-2 | 13 | TRBV12-3/TRBV12-4 | NA
CASRDRLAGDNEQFF | TGTGCCAGCAGGGACCGACTAGCGGGAGACAATGAGCAGTTCTTC | NA | TRBJ2-1 | 15 | TRBV6-5 | TRBD2
CASSHHRGRFDEQYF | TGTGCCAGCAGTCACCACCGCGGACGTTTTGACGAGCAGTACTTC | NA | TRBJ2-7 | 15 | TRBV28 | NA
CASNLLGGGNQPQHF | TGTGCCAGCAATTTGTTGGGTGGGGGAAATCAGCCCCAGCATTTT | NA | TRBJ1-5 | 15 | TRBV2 | NA
CASRGFLKGTEAFF | TGCGCCAGCAGGGGATTCCTTAAGGGAACTGAAGCTTTCTTT | few | TRBJ1-1 | 14 | TRBV4-1 | NA
CASRPTAGTYNEQFF | TGTGCCAGCAGACCAACAGCGGGTACCTACAATGAGCAGTTCTTC | NA | TRBJ2-1 | 15 | TRBV9 | NA
CASSPVKDTQYF | TGTGCCAGCTCACCAGTAAAAGATACGCAGTATTTT | NA | TRBJ2-3 | 12 | TRBV18 | NA
CASSPSRTYNEQFF | TGTGCCAGCAGTCCCAGCAGGACCTACAATGAGCAGTTCTTC | NA | TRBJ2-1 | 14 | TRBV6-5 | NA
CASSYSPEGDTQYF | TGTGCCAGCAGTTACTCGCCGGAGGGGGATACGCAGTATTTT | NA | TRBJ2-3 | 14 | TRBV6-2/TRBV6-3 | NA
CASSLTPFDGYTF | TGTGCCAGCAGCTTGACTCCATTCGATGGCTACACCTTC | NA | TRBJ1-2 | 13 | TRBV5-5 | NA
CASSLMGGHYEQYF | TGTGCCAGCAGCTTGATGGGGGGTCACTACGAGCAGTACTTC | NA | TRBJ2-7 | 14 | TRBV7-9 | NA